This entry lists 7 T cell receptor beta chains sequenced from one sample in a study of T cell responses to AZD1222 COVID-19 vaccine. Method: immunoSEQ multiplex PCR; TCRdb's copy keeps in-frame clones and lacks some. The sample carries around 120,000 clones, around 92% recorded once. The material was peripheral blood, obtained on day 0 of AZD1222 vaccination. The receptors here all came from an adult in good health.

The chain has TRBV27 and TRBJ1-2; TRBD1 agrees at 7 bases. Germline trimming cut 0 bases from V and 11 bases from J; bases unmatched to any gene: 6. There are 13 residues in the CDR3. CDR1 and CDR2 from the germline V gene are MNHEY and SMNVEV (reference sequence). CDR3: CASSLSGQSRYTF. The CDR3, as DNA: TGTGCCAGCAGTTTATCGGGACAGAGTCGATACACCTTC.

The V call is TRBV21-1, the J call TRBJ2-1; the D call TRBD2 from the table was never checked on the DNA. TRBV21-1 counts as a pseudogene. The CDR3 spans 15 residues. CDR3 in DNA: TGTGCCAGCAGCAAAGGCCCCAGCGGCTACAATGAGCAGTTCTTC. Protein: CASSKGPSGYNEQFF.

The rearrangement links TRBV19 to TRBJ2-1, with D possibly TRBD2 on 6 matching bases. The CDR3 is 12 amino acids. Germline CDR1 reads LNHDA; CDR2 reads SQIVND (reference sequence). Trimming shortened V by 1 base and J by 12 bases, and 10 bases separated the two germline ends. The CDR3 sequence is CASSIGGVGQFF. The CDR3 nucleotides are TGTGCCAGTAGTATAGGCGGGGTTGGGCAGTTCTTC. Based on the CDR3 plus reference TRBV19 and TRBJ2-1, the full variable domain is DGGITQSPKYLFRKEGQNVTLSCEQNLNHDAMYWYRQDPGQGLRLIYYSQIVNDFQKGDIAEGYSVSREKKESFPLTVTSAQKNPTAFYLCASSIGGVGQFFGPGTRLTVL.

The rearrangement links TRBV18 to TRBJ2-1, with D maybe TRBD2 (6 bases). The CDR3 consists of 16 residues. Trimming removed 2 bases at V and 12 bases at J, with 23 bases between. CDR1 and CDR2 from the germline V gene are KGHSH and LQKENI. CDR3: CASSPSQVEGRQGQFF. The CDR3, as DNA: TGTGCCAGCTCACCATCCCAGGTCGAAGGGAGGCAGGGGCAGTTCTTC. Looking up the rest from reference TRBV18 and TRBJ2-1 gives the full variable domain: NAGVMQNPRHLVRRRGQEARLRCSPMKGHSHVYWYRQLPEEGLKFMVYLQKENIIDESGMPKERFSAEFPKEGPSILRIQQVVRGDSAAYFCASSPSQVEGRQGQFFGPGTRLTVL.

The genes are TRBV20-1 and TRBJ2-7; no clear D gene. CDR1 and CDR2 (germline): DFQATT, SNEGSKA (reference sequence). Trimming left V 0 bases short and J 3 bases short, with 3 bases between. The CDR3 loop spans 11 amino acids. The DNA of the CDR3 is TGCAGTGCTAGAGATAACTACGAGCAGTACTTC. It encodes CSARDNYEQYF.

This clone was detected only once. This rearrangement joins TRBV19 to TRBJ2-2, with D perhaps TRBD1 or TRBD2 (7 bases each). CDR1 is LNHDA and CDR2 is SQIVND in the germline V gene (reference sequence). The CDR3 runs 15 residues. V shed 6 bases and J shed 0 bases, with 11 bases lying between them. The CDR3 is CASRAGQTNTGELFF. The DNA of the CDR3 is TGTGCCAGTAGAGCGGGACAGACGAACACCGGGGAGCTGTTTTTT. The complete variable domain, with remaining parts taken from reference TRBV19 and TRBJ2-2, reads DGGITQSPKYLFRKEGQNVTLSCEQNLNHDAMYWYRQDPGQGLRLIYYSQIVNDFQKGDIAEGYSVSREKKESFPLTVTSAQKNPTAFYLCASRAGQTNTGELFFGEGSRLTVL.

The CDR3, as DNA: TGTGCCAGCAGCCCGCGAGGGACAGGGTATGGGGAAGCTTTCTTT. Translating gives CASSPRGTGYGEAFF. The V gene is TRBV9, the J gene TRBJ1-1; 9 bases align to TRBD1. The trim removed 4 bases at V and 8 bases at J, leaving 12 bases unmatched. CDR1 and CDR2 (germline): SGDLS, YYNGEE. This CDR3 has 15 amino acids.